This entry is about one T cell receptor beta chain. The target antigen is unknown. This sample is part of a study of T cell repertoires in cytomegalovirus infection. At the level of the study: Peptides in the study included HLA-C-restricted and HLA-B-restricted CMV epitopes. Both a matching HLA type and CMV infection were indicated by public TCR beta signatures.

Findings and limits, study-wide: HLA-C-restricted, CMV-specific TCR beta clonotypes were dominant ex vivo.

Germline V CDR1 and CDR2: MNHEY, SMNVEV (reference sequence). The CDR3 covers 16 residues. V lost 7 bases, J lost 7 bases, and 15 bases stayed unmatched. TCRdb re-analysed the reads in MiXCR, keeping a single row per CDR3 protein. The sample lists approximately 910,000 distinct CDR3 sequences, 31% occurring once. Here the sequenced sample was cultured CD8+ T cells from PBMCs, taken from culture after CMV antigen stimulation. V and J are TRBV27 and TRBJ1-5, with 8 bases that match TRBD1. The TCR sequence derives from a human donor in good health (CMV status not recorded). Some clones in this sample may be carry-over from other donors' samples. The CDR3 region is CASKRSGTGLGQPQHF. CDR3 nucleotides: TGTGCCAGCAAACGCTCCGGGACAGGATTGGGGCAGCCCCAGCATTTT.